The clone carrying this T cell receptor (beta chain) has only a few counts. As yet, its antigen is unknown. Germline CDR1 reads KGHSH; CDR2 reads LQKENI. This CDR3 contains 18 residues. V lost 8 bases and J 1 base, leaving 26 bases between the germline ends. TCRdb fed the 5' RACE reads into MiXCR, producing one record per CDR3 protein. The sample holds about 320,000 distinct CDR3 sequences, approximately 11% seen once. The data were taken from a study of T cells after yellow fever vaccination. Study-level points and caveats: One caveat is that FACS-sorted repertoires could contain abundant clonotypes contaminating from the bulk population.

The V and J genes are TRBV18 and TRBJ1-1, with D tentatively TRBD1 (6 bases). The starting material was CD4+ T cells sorted from PBMCs, obtained 45 days after the yellow fever booster vaccination. This receptor was taken from a man in his late teens or twenties who received the YFV17D yellow fever vaccine. The CDR3 protein is CASRGVFDLRGSNTEAFF. The DNA of the CDR3 is TGTGCCAGCCGAGGGGTTTTTGATCTCAGGGGATCGAACACTGAAGCTTTCTTT.